This T cell receptor beta chain was profiled in a study of T cell responses to AZD1222 COVID-19 vaccine. Findings and caveats of the study: Distributed over spike, vaccine-associated CD4 TCRs predominated at 160-218 and 743-854. Among AZD1222 vaccinees, only 5 to 7 were seropositive at baseline. Reportedly, close to half of spike-specific TCRs are directed against unmutated variant regions. Donors were mostly white British, more females; clonal diversity possibly underestimated.

This clone was observed a single time. Its matching antigen is unknown. The data were produced by immunoSEQ multiplex PCR, yet TCRdb's version contains in-frame clones alone and is incomplete. This sample has 80,000 to 100,000 clones, with just over 85% found just once. Germline CDR1 and CDR2: LGHDT and YNNKEL (reference sequence). CDR3 length: 16 residues. V dropped 0 bases and J dropped 6; count of bases not matched to a gene: 9. The rearrangement joins TRBV3-1 (or the pseudogene TRBV3-2) to TRBJ2-3; 7 bases map to TRBD2. This TCR was recovered from an adult who received the AZD1222 COVID-19 vaccine. Sample: peripheral blood, taken 28 days after the second AZD1222 dose. The CDR3 spells CASSQDLGGDSDTQYF. DNA of the CDR3: TGTGCCAGCAGCCAAGATTTGGGGGGGGATTCGGATACGCAGTATTTT.